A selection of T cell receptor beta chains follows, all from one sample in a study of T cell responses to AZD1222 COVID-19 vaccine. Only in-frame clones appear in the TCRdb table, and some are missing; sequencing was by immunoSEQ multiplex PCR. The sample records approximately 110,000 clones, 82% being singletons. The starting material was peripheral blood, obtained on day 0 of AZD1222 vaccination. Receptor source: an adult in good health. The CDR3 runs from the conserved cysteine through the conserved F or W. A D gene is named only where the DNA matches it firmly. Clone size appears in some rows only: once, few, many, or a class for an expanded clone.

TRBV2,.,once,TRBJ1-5,TGTGCCAGCAGCCGGTGGGTAGGAAGTTATCAGCCCCAGCATTTT,CASSRWVGSYQPQHF
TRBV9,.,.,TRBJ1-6,TGTGCCAGCAGCGCAGAAACACGGAATTCACCCCTCCACTTT,CASSAETRNSPLHF
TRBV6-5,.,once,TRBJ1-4,TGTGCCAGCAGTTACACCCCTCAAGAAAAACTGTTTTTT,CASSYTPQEKLFF
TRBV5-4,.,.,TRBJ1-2,TGTGCCAGCAGCTTACGCCCACGGACAGATTATGGCTACACCTTC,CASSLRPRTDYGYTF
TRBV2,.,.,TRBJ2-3,TGTGCCAGCAGTCCCACAGATACGCAGTATTTT,CASSPTDTQYF
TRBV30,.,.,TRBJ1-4,TGTGCCTGGAGTAGATCCGGGGCGAAAGGGGAAAAACTGTTTTTT,CAWSRSGAKGEKLFF
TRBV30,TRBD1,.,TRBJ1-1,TGTGCCTGGAGTACAGGGGGCGCAAGCGACACTGAAGCTTTCTTT,CAWSTGGASDTEAFF
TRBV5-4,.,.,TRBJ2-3,TGTGCCAGCAGCTTGGAGGCGGCTAGCACAGATACGCAGTATTTT,CASSLEAASTDTQYF
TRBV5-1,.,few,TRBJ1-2,TGCGCCAGCAGCGTCAGGGAAGCTAACTATGGCTACACCTTC,CASSVREANYGYTF
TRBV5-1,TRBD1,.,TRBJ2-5,TGCGCCAGCAGCTCGGGACAGCTACAAGAGACCCAGTACTTC,CASSSGQLQETQYF
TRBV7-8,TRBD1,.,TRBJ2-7,TGTGCCAGCAGCTTAGCATCGGGACAGACCTACGAGCAGTACTTC,CASSLASGQTYEQYF
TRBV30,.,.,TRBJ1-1,TGTGCCTGGAGTGTACTTCTCTCAGGCGAAGCTTTCTTT,CAWSVLLSGEAFF
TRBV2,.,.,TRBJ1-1,TGTGCCAGCAGTGGCACGGAAACAAACACTGAAGCTTTCTTT,CASSGTETNTEAFF
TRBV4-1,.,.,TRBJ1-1,TGCGCCAGCAGCCAAGAGCCACGGGGGAACACTGAAGCTTTCTTT,CASSQEPRGNTEAFF
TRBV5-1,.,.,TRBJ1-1,TGCGCCAGCAGCGGTCAGGGGAAAGGCTTGAACACTGAAGCTTTCTTT,CASSGQGKGLNTEAFF
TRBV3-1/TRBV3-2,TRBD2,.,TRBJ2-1,TGTGCCAGCAGCCAATCAAGAGGAGCGGGGGGGAATGAGCAGTTCTTC,CASSQSRGAGGNEQFF
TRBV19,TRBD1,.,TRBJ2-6,TGTGCCAGTAGTATACGGACAGGGGGCATCTCTGGGGCCAACGTCCTGACTTTC,CASSIRTGGISGANVLTF
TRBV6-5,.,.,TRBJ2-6,TGTGCCAGCGGGAACGTCGGTGGGGCCAACGTCCTGACTTTC,CASGNVGGANVLTF
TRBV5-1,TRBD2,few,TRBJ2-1,TGCGCCAGCCGACTAGCGGGGGCCGACAATGAGCAGTTCTTC,CASRLAGADNEQFF
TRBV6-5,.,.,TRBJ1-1,TGTGCCAGCAGTTACACCGGCAGGGGGAACACTGAAGCTTTCTTT,CASSYTGRGNTEAFF
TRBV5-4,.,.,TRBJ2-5,TGTGCCAGCAGCTTGATGGGGGCGGGGAACGGAGAGACCCAGTACTTC,CASSLMGAGNGETQYF
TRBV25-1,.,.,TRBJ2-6,TGTGCCAGCAGTGTCAGCTCTGGGGCCAACGTCCTGACTTTC,CASSVSSGANVLTF
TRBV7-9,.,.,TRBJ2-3,TGTGCCAGCAGCCCAATGGACGTCCGCACAGATACGCAGTATTTT,CASSPMDVRTDTQYF
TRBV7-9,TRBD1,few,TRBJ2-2,TGTGCCAGCAGCTCACCCAGGACAGGGGACTACACCGGGGAGCTGTTTTTT,CASSSPRTGDYTGELFF